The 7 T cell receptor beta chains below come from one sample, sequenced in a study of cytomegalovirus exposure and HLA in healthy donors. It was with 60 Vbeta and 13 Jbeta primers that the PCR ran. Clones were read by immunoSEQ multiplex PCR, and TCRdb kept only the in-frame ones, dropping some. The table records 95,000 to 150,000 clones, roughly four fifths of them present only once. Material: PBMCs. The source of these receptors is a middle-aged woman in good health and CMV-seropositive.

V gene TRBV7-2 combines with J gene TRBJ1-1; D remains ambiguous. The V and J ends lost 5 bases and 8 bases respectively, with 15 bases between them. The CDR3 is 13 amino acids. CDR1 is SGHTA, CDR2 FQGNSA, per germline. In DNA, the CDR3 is TGTGCCAGCAGCCCCCGGGTCACCAAGGAAGCTTTCTTT. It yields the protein CASSPRVTKEAFF.

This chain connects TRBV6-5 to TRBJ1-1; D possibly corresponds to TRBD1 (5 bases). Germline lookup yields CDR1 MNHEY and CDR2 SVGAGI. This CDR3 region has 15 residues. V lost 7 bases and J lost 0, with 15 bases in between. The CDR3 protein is CASKVRRGLNTEAFF. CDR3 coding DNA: TGTGCCAGCAAAGTCCGAAGGGGCTTGAACACTGAAGCTTTCTTT.

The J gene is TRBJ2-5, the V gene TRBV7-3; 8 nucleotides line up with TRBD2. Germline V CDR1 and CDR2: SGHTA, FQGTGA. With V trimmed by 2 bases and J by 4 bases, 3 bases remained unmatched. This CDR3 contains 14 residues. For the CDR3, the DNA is TGTGCCAGCAGCTTACAGGCGGGAGGAGAGACCCAGTACTTC. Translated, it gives CASSLQAGGETQYF. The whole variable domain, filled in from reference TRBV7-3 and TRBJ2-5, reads GAGVSQTPSNKVTEKGKYVELRCDPISGHTALYWYRQSLGQGPEFLIYFQGTGAADDSGLPNDRFFAVRPEGSVSTLKIQRTERGDSAVYLCASSLQAGGETQYFGPGTRLLVL.

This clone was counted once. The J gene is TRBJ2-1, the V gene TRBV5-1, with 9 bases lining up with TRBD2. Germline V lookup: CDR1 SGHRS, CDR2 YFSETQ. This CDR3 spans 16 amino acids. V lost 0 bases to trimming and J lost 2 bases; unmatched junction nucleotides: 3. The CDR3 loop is CASSLAIAGAYNEQFF. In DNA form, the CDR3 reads TGCGCCAGCAGCTTGGCCATAGCGGGGGCCTACAATGAGCAGTTCTTC. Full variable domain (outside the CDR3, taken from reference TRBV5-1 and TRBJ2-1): KAGVTQTPRYLIKTRGQQVTLSCSPISGHRSVSWYQQTPGQGLQFLFEYFSETQRNKGNFPGRFSGRQFSNSRSEMNVSTLELGDSALYLCASSLAIAGAYNEQFFGPGTRLTVL.

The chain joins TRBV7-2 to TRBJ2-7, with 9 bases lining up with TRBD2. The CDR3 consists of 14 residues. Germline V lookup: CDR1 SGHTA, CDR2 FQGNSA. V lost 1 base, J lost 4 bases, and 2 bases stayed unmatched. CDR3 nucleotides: TGTGCCAGCAGCTTAGTAGCGGGGGATTACGAGCAGTACTTC. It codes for CASSLVAGDYEQYF.

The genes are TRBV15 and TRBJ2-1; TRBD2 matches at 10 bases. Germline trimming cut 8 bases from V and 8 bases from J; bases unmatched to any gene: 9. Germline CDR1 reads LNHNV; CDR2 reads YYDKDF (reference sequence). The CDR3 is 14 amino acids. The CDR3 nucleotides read TGTGCCACCTCCCCGAGCGGGAGGGCCGATGAGCAGTTCTTC. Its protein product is CATSPSGRADEQFF.

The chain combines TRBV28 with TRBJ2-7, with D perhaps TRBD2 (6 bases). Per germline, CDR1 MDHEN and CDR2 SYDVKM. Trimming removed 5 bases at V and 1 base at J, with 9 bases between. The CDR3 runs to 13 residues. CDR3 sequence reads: CASSAGTSYEQYF. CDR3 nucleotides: TGTGCCAGCAGTGCCGGGACTTCCTACGAGCAGTACTTC.